Each of the 12 T cell receptor beta chains below was sequenced from the same sample in a study of OX40 agonist ivuxolimab in advanced cancers. The method was immunoSEQ multiplex PCR; TCRdb's version includes in-frame clones alone and lacks a portion of them. The sample includes almost 15,000 clones, approximately 80% seen only once; the top ten take 35%. Sequenced material: CD4+ or CD8+ T cells sorted from blood, taken in a trial of the OX40 agonist ivuxolimab. The receptors originated from an adult with an advanced solid tumor such as melanoma, head and neck, liver or kidney cancer.

The chain uses TRBV18 and TRBJ2-7; D gene uncertain. This CDR3 spans 14 amino acids. Trimming took off 2 bases at V and 3 bases at J, with 11 bases between the two ends. Germline CDR1 reads KGHSH; CDR2 reads LQKENI. This CDR3 is CASSPEAKYYEQYF. CDR3 nucleotides: TGTGCCAGCTCACCAGAAGCGAAGTACTACGAGCAGTACTTC.

The chain is built from TRBV30 and TRBJ1-3; D is possibly TRBD1 (6 bases). The CDR3 contains 13 residues. Germline V gene sequence: CDR1 GTSNPN, CDR2 SVGIG (reference sequence). V gave up 0 bases and J gave up 8 bases, with 11 bases separating them. The CDR3 sequence: CAWSVGGGDTIYF. CDR3 bases: TGTGCCTGGAGTGTTGGGGGCGGAGACACCATATATTTT.

The chain carries TRBV4-1 and TRBJ1-1; 7 bases align to TRBD1. The CDR3 has 19 amino acids. Per the germline V gene, CDR1 is MGHRA and CDR2 is YSYEKL. J gave up 3 bases and V 0 bases, and 16 bases lay outside the gene matches. CDR3 residues: CASSQDALPVFRGDTEAFF. DNA for the CDR3: TGCGCCAGCAGCCAAGATGCCCTCCCCGTGTTCAGGGGGGACACTGAAGCTTTCTTT.

The genes are TRBV15 and TRBJ2-7, with D hard to call. Trimming pared 3 bases from V and 2 bases from J, leaving 5 bases between. The CDR3 extends over 12 amino acids. The germline gives CDR1 LNHNV, CDR2 YYDKDF (reference sequence). The CDR3 spells CATSSQTYEQYF. The CDR3 DNA reads TGTGCCACCAGCAGTCAGACCTACGAGCAGTACTTC.

V gene TRBV30 combines with J gene TRBJ2-5; D might be TRBD1 (5 bases). The V gene's germline CDR1 is GTSNPN and CDR2 SVGIG (reference sequence). The CDR3 length is 11 residues. V lost 6 bases and J 7 bases, leaving 12 bases between the germline ends. The CDR3, as DNA: TGTGCCTGTCAGGGTGGTGGGACCCAGTACTTC. Its protein is CACQGGGTQYF. The full variable domain, its missing parts supplied by reference TRBV30 and TRBJ2-5, is SQTIHQWPATLVQPVGSPLSLECTVEGTSNPNLYWYRQAAGRGLQLLFYSVGIGQISSEVPQNLSASRPQDRQFILSSKKLLLSDSGFYLCACQGGGTQYFGPGTRLLVL.

This clone showed up just once. J is TRBJ1-2 and V is TRBV7-6; no clear D gene. CDR1 is SGHVS, CDR2 FNYEAQ, per germline. This CDR3 contains 13 residues. With 0 bases removed from V and 6 bases from J, the gap between germline ends came to 8 bases. The DNA for the CDR3 is TGTGCCAGCAGCTTAGCTGGGCCCGATGGCTACACCTTC. Translating gives CASSLAGPDGYTF.

The chain couples TRBV27 to TRBJ2-5, with TRBD2 as a possible D gene (5 bases). The assigned J gene may be wrong: the sequence end matches TRBJ2-7 better. CDR3 length equals 12 residues. Germline values: CDR1 MNHEY, CDR2 SMNVEV (reference sequence). CDR3 coding DNA: TGTGCCAGCAGTACCGGGACCTACGAGCAGTACTTC. Encoded protein: CASSTGTYEQYF.

The J gene is TRBJ1-1, the V gene TRBV19; the D is unclear. V lost 5 bases, J lost 1 base, and 11 bases lay in between. The CDR3 is 14 residues long. Looked up from germline, CDR1 is LNHDA and CDR2 is SQIVND (reference sequence). DNA for the CDR3: TGTGCCAGTAGTGTGGACGGGTCGAACACTGAAGCTTTCTTT. Amino acid sequence: CASSVDGSNTEAFF.

In its sample, this clone was seen many times. The chain recombines TRBV5-4 with TRBJ2-1, with TRBD2 matching over 8 bases. V lost 3 bases, J lost 8 bases, and 7 bases stayed unmatched. CDR1 is SGHNT and CDR2 is YYREEE in the germline V gene (reference sequence). The CDR3 contains 14 residues. The DNA for the CDR3 is TGTGCCAGCAGCTGGTCCGGACTAGCCTATGAGCAGTTCTTC. Its translation is CASSWSGLAYEQFF.

The rearrangement joins TRBV29-1 to TRBJ1-1; TRBD1 agrees at 8 bases. The CDR3 has 13 amino acids. The V segment lost 2 bases and the J segment 6 bases; nucleotides outside the gene matches: 5. Germline lookup yields CDR1 SQVTM and CDR2 ANQGSEA. The CDR3: CSVELDRDPEAFF. DNA for the CDR3: TGCAGCGTTGAATTGGACAGGGATCCTGAAGCTTTCTTT.

The chain carries TRBV28 and TRBJ2-7; the D gene is possibly TRBD2 (6 bases). V lost 4 bases and J 0 bases, leaving 7 bases between the germline ends. Germline V gene lookup returns CDR1 MDHEN and CDR2 SYDVKM. The CDR3 has 13 residues. The CDR3 nucleotides read TGTGCCAGCAGTTATAGCGGCTCCTACGAGCAGTACTTC. Translating gives CASSYSGSYEQYF.

This clone occurred a few times. The rearrangement joins TRBV7-9 to TRBJ2-5, with 7 bases that match TRBD1. The CDR3 is 14 amino acids. Trimming removed 9 bases from V and 2 bases from J; junction bases left unmatched: 9. CDR1 and CDR2 (germline): SEHNR, FQNEAQ (reference sequence). CDR3 amino acids: CASGNGQEQETQYF. CDR3 sequence (DNA): TGTGCCAGTGGCAATGGACAGGAACAAGAGACCCAGTACTTC.